These 13 T cell receptor beta chains came from one sample sequenced in a study of T-cell memory formation after mild COVID-19. One entry per CDR3 protein results from TCRdb running MiXCR on the 5' RACE reads. The sample comprises roughly 320,000 distinct CDR3 sequences, approximately 29% of which are singletons, and about 13% rests with the top ten. Sample: PBMCs or a T cell subset sorted from them (not recorded which). The receptors here all came from an adult woman who had mild COVID-19 (a few samples of this study predate the infection). Cell type and time point are not known.

The sample holds a few counts of this clonotype. The chain joins TRBV7-8 to TRBJ2-5; D is ambiguous. V lost 1 base, J lost 5 bases, and 17 bases lay in between. Germline CDR1 and CDR2: SGHVS and FQNEAQ. The CDR3 spans 16 residues. CDR3 sequence: CASSLDPSQRWETQYF. CDR3 coding DNA: TGTGCCAGCAGCTTAGACCCCTCCCAGCGATGGGAGACCCAGTACTTC.

This chain connects TRBV7-6 to TRBJ2-7, with 8 nucleotides matching TRBD1. Germline loops: CDR1 SGHVS, CDR2 FNYEAQ. This CDR3 spans 15 amino acids. V lost 5 bases to trimming and J lost 2 bases; unmatched junction nucleotides: 8. The CDR3 sequence is CASSTGQGVTYEQYF. Here the CDR3 DNA reads TGTGCCAGCAGCACCGGACAGGGAGTAACCTACGAGCAGTACTTC.

There are many counts of this clonotype. The chain has TRBV4-3 and TRBJ2-2; no clear D. The V end was cut by 0 bases, the J end by 2 bases, with 7 bases between. Germline V gene sequence: CDR1 LGHNA, CDR2 YSLEER. The CDR3 is 15 residues long. The CDR3 sequence is CASSQEEGNTGELFF. The CDR3 DNA sequence: TGCGCCAGCAGCCAAGAGGAAGGAAACACCGGGGAGCTGTTTTTT.

The V and J genes are TRBV30 and TRBJ1-1; TRBD1 aligns across 7 bases. CDR3 length: 12 residues. V dropped 1 base and J dropped 10; count of bases not matched to a gene: 6. Germline assignment: CDR1 GTSNPN and CDR2 SVGIG (reference sequence). CDR3 sequence (DNA): TGTGCCTGGAGTGGCTTGACAGGGATAGCTTTCTTT. Its protein product is CAWSGLTGIAFF.

This clonotype was seen only a few times. The chain carries TRBV7-6 and TRBJ1-5; D is perhaps TRBD1 (5 bases). The V gene lost 5 bases and the J gene lost 6 bases, with 17 bases spanning the gap. CDR3 length: 15 amino acids. Germline V gene data show CDR1 as SGHVS and CDR2 as FNYEAQ. CDR3 sequence (DNA): TGTGCCAGCAGCGCCAAATGGGGGGTCGCTCAGCCCCAGCATTTT. Protein product: CASSAKWGVAQPQHF.

This clonotype was counted a few times. The rearrangement links TRBV12-3 or TRBV12-4 to TRBJ2-1, with TRBD2 identical over 8 bases. The J segment lost 9 bases and the V segment lost 1 base, leaving 8 bases of the junction unmatched. This CDR3 contains 15 residues. This CDR3 reads CASSLGDREGGEQFF. CDR3 sequence (DNA): TGTGCCAGCAGTTTAGGAGATCGGGAGGGCGGTGAGCAGTTCTTC.

In this sample, this clonotype turned up a few times. The chain has TRBV6-5 and TRBJ1-3, with D perhaps TRBD1 (6 bases). Germline V gene lookup returns CDR1 MNHEY and CDR2 SVGAGI. V was shortened by 6 bases and J by 0 bases, with 12 bases between the two germline ends. The CDR3 is 15 residues long. CDR3 nucleotide sequence: TGTGCCAGCAGCCCCGGGGGGGCCTCTGGAAACACCATATATTTT. It specifies CASSPGGASGNTIYF.

The V gene is TRBV20-1, the J gene TRBJ1-2; 7 bases map to TRBD1. Germline CDR1 reads DFQATT; CDR2 reads SNEGSKA (reference sequence). CDR3 length: 12 residues. The J segment lost 6 bases and the V segment lost 3 bases, leaving 4 bases of the junction unmatched. CDR3 region: CSASRGPDGYTF. DNA of the CDR3: TGCAGTGCTAGTAGGGGGCCGGATGGCTACACCTTC.

This clonotype was seen a handful of times. The V call is TRBV20-1, the J call TRBJ1-1; possible D gene TRBD1, 6 bases. This CDR3 contains 13 residues. Germline CDR1 DFQATT, CDR2 SNEGSKA (reference sequence). Trimming pared 6 bases from V and 1 base from J, leaving 12 bases between. Here the CDR3 DNA reads TGCAGTGCGTACAGGGTAGGGAACACTGAAGCTTTCTTT. The encoded protein is CSAYRVGNTEAFF.

This rearrangement joins TRBV7-9 to TRBJ1-2; D call uncertain. The V end was cut by 5 bases, the J end by 3 bases, with 10 bases between. The germline CDR1 and CDR2 sequences are SEHNR and FQNEAQ (reference sequence). There are 13 residues in the CDR3. CDR3 nucleotides: TGTGCCAGCAGCCCCGGGGTATACTATGGCTACACCTTC. It yields the protein CASSPGVYYGYTF. The whole variable domain, remainder taken from reference TRBV7-9 and TRBJ1-2, is DTGVSQNPRHKITKRGQNVTFRCDPISEHNRLYWYRQTLGQGPEFLTYFQNEAQLEKSRLLSDRFSAERPKGSFSTLEIQRTEQGDSAMYLCASSPGVYYGYTFGSGTRLTVV.

The chain links TRBV7-9 to TRBJ2-7, with D unclear. This CDR3 is 13 amino acids long. Germline V gene lookup returns CDR1 SEHNR and CDR2 FQNEAQ (reference sequence). V was shortened by 3 bases and J by 3 bases, with 9 bases between the two germline ends. CDR3 amino acids: CASSFPVGYEQYF. DNA for the CDR3: TGTGCCAGCAGCTTTCCAGTCGGCTACGAGCAGTACTTC.

This clonotype was observed many times. The chain carries TRBV7-2 and TRBJ2-5; no reliable D call. The germline V and J ends were trimmed by 3 bases and 3 bases, with 2 bases remaining between them. The germline gives CDR1 SGHTA, CDR2 FQGNSA. The CDR3 totals 11 residues. CDR3 loop: CASSFKETQYF. The CDR3, as DNA: TGTGCCAGCAGCTTCAAAGAGACCCAGTACTTC.

There are a few counts of this clonotype. The rearrangement joins TRBV12-3 or TRBV12-4 to TRBJ2-7; unclear D gene. Trimming took off 3 bases at V and 7 bases at J, with 19 bases between the two ends. This CDR3 is 15 amino acids long. The CDR3: CASSLVPTESREQYF. CDR3 DNA: TGTGCCAGCAGTTTGGTGCCAACGGAGTCTAGGGAGCAGTACTTC.